Shown below are 18 T cell receptor beta chains from a single sample sequenced in a study of technical replicates of blood from a handful of donors. Only in-frame clones appear in the TCRdb table, and some are missing; sequencing was by immunoSEQ multiplex PCR. The table has 15,000 or so clones, roughly nine tenths seen once; the top ten hold approximately 9.9%. Source material: PBMCs. All receptors derive from a human donor in good health.

The chain recombines TRBV5-1 with TRBJ2-3, with D unclear. From germline, CDR1 is SGHRS and CDR2 YFSETQ. Trimming stripped 0 bases from V and 6 bases from J, with 11 bases between. The CDR3 covers 14 residues. CDR3 loop: CASSLERVEDTQYF. In DNA form, the CDR3 reads TGCGCCAGCAGCTTGGAAAGAGTGGAGGATACGCAGTATTTT.

V and J are TRBV9 and TRBJ2-7; 12 bases fit TRBD2. V lost 0 bases and J lost 3; bases outside the gene matches: 1. The CDR3 has 15 amino acids. Looked up from germline, CDR1 is SGDLS and CDR2 is YYNGEE. The CDR3 here is CASSVGLAGVYEQYF. CDR3 coding DNA: TGTGCCAGCAGCGTAGGACTAGCGGGAGTCTACGAGCAGTACTTC.

V usage is TRBV7-6 and J usage is TRBJ2-2; the match to TRBD2 covers 14 bases. The V gene end was trimmed by 1 base and the J gene end by 7 bases; junction bases not matched to a gene: 5. Germline V gene data show CDR1 as SGHVS and CDR2 as FNYEAQ. CDR3 length equals 17 residues. Here the CDR3 DNA reads TGTGCCAGCAGCTTAGAAGGGACTAGCGGGGGCGTCGGGGAGCTGTTTTTT. Its protein is CASSLEGTSGGVGELFF.

The rearrangement links TRBV28 to TRBJ1-1, with TRBD1 matching 8 bases. Germline-derived CDR1 and CDR2 are MDHEN and SYDVKM. The CDR3 spans 12 residues. The V segment lost 6 bases and the J segment 11 bases; nucleotides outside the gene matches: 8. CDR3 DNA sequence: TGTGCCAGCAGCCGCGGACAGGGCAGGGCTTTCTTT. Translation gives CASSRGQGRAFF. Variable domain in full (rest from reference TRBV28 and TRBJ1-1): DVKVTQSSRYLVKRTGEKVFLECVQDMDHENMFWYRQDPGLGLRLIYFSYDVKMKEKGDIPEGYSVSREKKERFSLILESASTNQTSMYLCASSRGQGRAFFGQGTRLTVV.

The chain links TRBV4-2 to TRBJ2-7, with TRBD1 identical over 8 bases. Germline-derived CDR1 and CDR2 are LGHNA and YNFKEQ. CDR3 length equals 15 residues. V lost 1 base to trimming and J lost 5 bases; unmatched junction nucleotides: 7. The DNA for the CDR3 is TGTGCCAGCAGCCAAGTGGAGACAGGGGTGCACGAGCAGTACTTC. This encodes CASSQVETGVHEQYF.

The chain has TRBV9 and TRBJ2-5; 10 bases agree with TRBD2. The CDR3 contains 17 residues. With V trimmed by 3 bases and J by 3 bases, 11 bases remained unmatched. The V gene's germline CDR1 is SGDLS and CDR2 YYNGEE. As DNA, the CDR3 is TGTGCCAGCAGCGCGGGGACTAGCGCTTTTGGGGAAGAGACCCAGTACTTC. Encoded protein: CASSAGTSAFGEETQYF.

The J gene is TRBJ2-5, the V gene TRBV27; 8 nucleotides align to TRBD1. There are 15 residues in the CDR3. After removal of 4 bases from V and 4 bases from J, the junction contained 8 bases not matched to a gene. CDR1 is MNHEY and CDR2 is SMNVEV in the germline V gene (reference sequence). CDR3 in amino acids: CASSSQGQGVETQYF. The CDR3 DNA reads TGTGCCAGCAGTTCCCAAGGACAGGGTGTAGAGACCCAGTACTTC.

This clone was found a few times. This chain connects TRBV30 to TRBJ1-5; 12 positions agree with TRBD1. The CDR3 totals 18 residues. Unmatched junction bases numbered 8, after V lost 2 bases and J lost 0 bases. The germline V gene has CDR1 GTSNPN and CDR2 SVGIG (reference sequence). For the CDR3, the DNA is TGTGCCTGGAGTCCGGGACAGGGGGCTTTACATAGCAATCAGCCCCAGCATTTT. Translated: CAWSPGQGALHSNQPQHF.

The chain couples TRBV27 to TRBJ2-3; TRBD2 aligns across 11 bases. Trimming at V came to 1 base and at J to 0 bases, leaving 3 bases not matched to a gene. Germline values: CDR1 MNHEY, CDR2 SMNVEV (reference sequence). The CDR3 length is 17 residues. The CDR3 region is CASSLWASGRSTDTQYF. As DNA, the CDR3 is TGTGCCAGCAGTTTATGGGCTAGCGGGAGGAGCACAGATACGCAGTATTTT.

Only a few counts were recorded for this clone. The gene calls are TRBV7-9 and TRBJ2-1, with a tentative D call TRBD1 (5 bases). The ends were cut back, 3 bases at V and 8 bases at J, with 14 bases in the middle. The germline gives CDR1 SEHNR, CDR2 FQNEAQ (reference sequence). The length of the CDR3 is 14 residues. As DNA, the CDR3 is TGTGCCAGCAGCTTCAGGGTTAGCAACGATGAGCAGTTCTTC. Its protein product is CASSFRVSNDEQFF. Full variable domain (outside the CDR3, taken from reference TRBV7-9 and TRBJ2-1): DTGVSQNPRHKITKRGQNVTFRCDPISEHNRLYWYRQTLGQGPEFLTYFQNEAQLEKSRLLSDRFSAERPKGSFSTLEIQRTEQGDSAMYLCASSFRVSNDEQFFGPGTRLTVL.

V gene TRBV5-1 combines with J gene TRBJ1-1, with D perhaps matching TRBD1 (6 bases). V was pared by 4 bases and J by 4 bases, with 17 bases between. CDR3 size: 15 residues. The germline gives CDR1 SGHRS, CDR2 YFSETQ. In DNA form, the CDR3 reads TGCGCCAGCAGCCAGAATGAGGGGGGGAGCACTGAAGCTTTCTTT. It codes for CASSQNEGGSTEAFF.

This clone was seen just once. The chain links TRBV6-5 to TRBJ2-7, with 7 bases lining up with TRBD1. After removal of 6 bases from V and 4 bases from J, the junction contained 12 bases not matched to a gene. Germline V CDR1 and CDR2: MNHEY, SVGAGI. The CDR3 is made up of 15 amino acids. CDR3 in amino acids: CASSSPEGAKYEQYF. The CDR3 DNA follows: TGTGCCAGCAGCTCCCCAGAGGGGGCAAAATACGAGCAGTACTTC.

J is TRBJ2-7 and V is TRBV4-1; 10 positions agree with TRBD2. V shed 0 bases, J shed 4 bases, and the junction held 6 bases outside the gene matches. This CDR3 comprises 16 residues. Germline-derived CDR1 and CDR2 are MGHRA and YSYEKL. DNA of the CDR3: TGCGCCAGCAGCCAAGATTTTCCTAGCGGGAGTTACGAGCAGTACTTC. This sequence encodes CASSQDFPSGSYEQYF.

The rearrangement links TRBV6-5 to TRBJ2-1; TRBD1 aligns across 8 bases. Looked up from germline, CDR1 is MNHEY and CDR2 is SVGAGI. J gave up 8 bases and V 5 bases, and 5 bases lay outside the gene matches. The CDR3 runs to 13 residues. The CDR3 region is CASSRTGRDEQFF. CDR3 in DNA: TGTGCCAGCAGTCGGACAGGGCGGGATGAGCAGTTCTTC.

This clone was seen a single time. The V gene is TRBV12-5, the J gene TRBJ1-5, with no clear D. CDR3 length equals 14 residues. In germline, CDR1 is LGHNT, CDR2 FRNRAP. V gave up 5 bases and J gave up 6 bases, with 14 bases separating them. The DNA for the CDR3 is TGTGCTAGTGGTACCGGCGGGGTCTCTCAGCCCCAGCATTTT. It specifies CASGTGGVSQPQHF. Full variable domain (outside the CDR3, taken from reference TRBV12-5 and TRBJ1-5): DARVTQTPRHKVTEMGQEVTMRCQPILGHNTVFWYRQTMMQGLELLAYFRNRAPLDDSGMPKDRFSAEMPDATLATLKIQPSEPRDSAVYFCASGTGGVSQPQHFGDGTRLSIL.

V gene TRBV7-5 combines with J gene TRBJ2-2; TRBD1, as called in the table, went unchecked against the DNA. TRBV7-5 is given as a pseudogene. The CDR3 loop spans 15 amino acids. This CDR3 is CVRSSGTGSTGELFF. DNA of the CDR3: TGTGTCAGAAGCTCCGGGACAGGGAGTACCGGGGAGCTGTTTTTT.

Here the CDR3 DNA reads TGTGCCTGGAGTCCAACGGACAGGGATAATCAGCCCCAGCATTTT. It specifies CAWSPTDRDNQPQHF. The rearrangement joins TRBV30 to TRBJ1-5; 8 positions match TRBD1. After removal of 2 bases from V and 4 bases from J, the junction contained 7 bases not matched to a gene. The CDR3 is 15 amino acids. Per the germline V gene, CDR1 is GTSNPN and CDR2 is SVGIG (reference sequence).

The chain has TRBV6-5 and TRBJ2-7; 13 positions match TRBD2. This CDR3 comprises 14 residues. The V segment lost 6 bases and the J segment 4 bases; nucleotides outside the gene matches: 3. The germline V gene encodes CDR1 MNHEY and CDR2 SVGAGI. The CDR3 region has the DNA TGTGCCAGCAGGAGACTAGCGGGAGGATACGAGCAGTACTTC. Translated, it gives CASRRLAGGYEQYF.